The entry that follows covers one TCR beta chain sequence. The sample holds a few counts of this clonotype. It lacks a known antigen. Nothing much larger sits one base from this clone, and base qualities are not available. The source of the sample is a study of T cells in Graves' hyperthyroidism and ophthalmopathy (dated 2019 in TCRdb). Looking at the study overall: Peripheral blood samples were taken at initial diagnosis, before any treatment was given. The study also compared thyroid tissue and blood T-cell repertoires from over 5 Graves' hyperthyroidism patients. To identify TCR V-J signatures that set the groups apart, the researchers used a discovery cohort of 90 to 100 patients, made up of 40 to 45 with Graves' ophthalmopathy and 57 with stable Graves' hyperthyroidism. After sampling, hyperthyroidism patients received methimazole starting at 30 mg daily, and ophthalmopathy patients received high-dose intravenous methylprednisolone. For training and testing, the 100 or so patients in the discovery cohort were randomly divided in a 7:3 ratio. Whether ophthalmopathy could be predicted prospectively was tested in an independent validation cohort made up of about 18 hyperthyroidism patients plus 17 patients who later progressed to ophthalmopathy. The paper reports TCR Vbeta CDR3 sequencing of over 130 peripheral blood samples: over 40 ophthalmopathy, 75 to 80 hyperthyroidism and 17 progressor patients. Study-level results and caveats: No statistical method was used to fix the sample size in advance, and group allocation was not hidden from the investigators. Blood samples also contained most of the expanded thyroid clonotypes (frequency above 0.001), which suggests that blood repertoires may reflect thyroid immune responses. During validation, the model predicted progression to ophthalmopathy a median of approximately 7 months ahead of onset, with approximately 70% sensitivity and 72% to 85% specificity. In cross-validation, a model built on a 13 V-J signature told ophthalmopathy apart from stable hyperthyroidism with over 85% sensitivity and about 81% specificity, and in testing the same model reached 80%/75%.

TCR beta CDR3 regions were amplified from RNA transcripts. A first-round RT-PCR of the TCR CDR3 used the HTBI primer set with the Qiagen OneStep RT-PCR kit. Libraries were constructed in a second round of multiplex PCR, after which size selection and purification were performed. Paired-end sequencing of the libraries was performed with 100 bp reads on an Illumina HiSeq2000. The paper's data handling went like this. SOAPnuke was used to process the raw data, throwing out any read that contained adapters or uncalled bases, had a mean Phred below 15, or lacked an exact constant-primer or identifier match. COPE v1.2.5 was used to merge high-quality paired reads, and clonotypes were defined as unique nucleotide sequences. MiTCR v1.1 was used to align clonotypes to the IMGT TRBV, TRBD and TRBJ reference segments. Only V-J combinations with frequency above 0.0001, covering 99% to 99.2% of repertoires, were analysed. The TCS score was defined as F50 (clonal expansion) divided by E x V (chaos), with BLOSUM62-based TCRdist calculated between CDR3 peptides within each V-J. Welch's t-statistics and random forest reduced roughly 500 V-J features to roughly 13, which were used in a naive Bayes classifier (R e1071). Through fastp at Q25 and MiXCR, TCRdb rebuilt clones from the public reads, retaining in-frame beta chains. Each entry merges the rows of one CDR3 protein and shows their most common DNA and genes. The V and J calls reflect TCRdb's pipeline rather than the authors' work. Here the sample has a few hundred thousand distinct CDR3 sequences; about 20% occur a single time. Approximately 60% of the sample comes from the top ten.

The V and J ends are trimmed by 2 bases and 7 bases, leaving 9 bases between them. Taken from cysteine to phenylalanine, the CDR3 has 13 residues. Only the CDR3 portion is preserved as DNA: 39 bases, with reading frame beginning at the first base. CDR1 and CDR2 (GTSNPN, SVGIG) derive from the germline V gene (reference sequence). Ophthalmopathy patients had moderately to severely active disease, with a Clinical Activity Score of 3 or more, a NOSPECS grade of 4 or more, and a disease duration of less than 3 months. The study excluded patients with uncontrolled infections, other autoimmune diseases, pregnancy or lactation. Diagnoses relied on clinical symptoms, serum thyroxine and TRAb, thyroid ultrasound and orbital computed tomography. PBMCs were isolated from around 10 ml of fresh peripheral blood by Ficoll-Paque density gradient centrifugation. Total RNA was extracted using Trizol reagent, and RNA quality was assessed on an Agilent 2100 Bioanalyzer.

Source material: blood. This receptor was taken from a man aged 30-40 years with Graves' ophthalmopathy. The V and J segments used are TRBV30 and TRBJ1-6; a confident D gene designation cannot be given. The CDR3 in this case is CAWSLSSNSPLHF. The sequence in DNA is TGTGCCTGGAGTCTGAGTTCCAATTCACCCCTCCACTTT.